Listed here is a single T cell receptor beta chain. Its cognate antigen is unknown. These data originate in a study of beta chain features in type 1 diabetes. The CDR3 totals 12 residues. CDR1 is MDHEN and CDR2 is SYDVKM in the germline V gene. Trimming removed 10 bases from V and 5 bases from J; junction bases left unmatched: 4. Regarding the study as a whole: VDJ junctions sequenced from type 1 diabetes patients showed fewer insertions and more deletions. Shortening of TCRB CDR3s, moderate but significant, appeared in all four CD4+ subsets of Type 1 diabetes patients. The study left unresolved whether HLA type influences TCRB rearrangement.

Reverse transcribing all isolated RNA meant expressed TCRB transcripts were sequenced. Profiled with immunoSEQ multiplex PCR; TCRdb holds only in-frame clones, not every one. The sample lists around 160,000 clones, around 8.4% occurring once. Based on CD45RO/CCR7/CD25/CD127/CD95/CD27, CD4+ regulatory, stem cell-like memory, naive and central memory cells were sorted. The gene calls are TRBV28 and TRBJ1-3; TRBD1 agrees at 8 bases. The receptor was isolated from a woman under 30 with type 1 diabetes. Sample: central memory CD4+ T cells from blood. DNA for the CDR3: TGTGCCACCGACAGGGGAAGAAACACCATATATTTT. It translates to CATDRGRNTIYF.